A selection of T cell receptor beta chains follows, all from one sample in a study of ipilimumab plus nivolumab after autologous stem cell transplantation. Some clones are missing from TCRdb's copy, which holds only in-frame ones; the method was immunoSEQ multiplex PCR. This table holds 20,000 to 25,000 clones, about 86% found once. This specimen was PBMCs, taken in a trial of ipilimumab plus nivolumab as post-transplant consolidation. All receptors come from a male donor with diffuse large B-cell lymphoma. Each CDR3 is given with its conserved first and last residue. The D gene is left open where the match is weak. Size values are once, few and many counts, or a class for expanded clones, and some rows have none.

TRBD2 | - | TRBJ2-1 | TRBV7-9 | CASSYEILAGAHNEQFF | TGTGCCAGCAGCTACGAGATTCTAGCGGGGGCCCACAATGAGCAGTTCTTC
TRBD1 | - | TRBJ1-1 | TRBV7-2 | CASSSRQGPNTEAFF | TGTGCCAGCAGCTCCCGACAGGGACCGAACACTGAAGCTTTCTTT
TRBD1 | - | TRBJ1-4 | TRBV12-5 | CASGLVGQDNEKLFF | TGTGCTAGTGGTCTCGTCGGACAGGATAATGAAAAACTGTTTTTT
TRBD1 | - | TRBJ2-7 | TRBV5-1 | CASSLAGQGGYEQYF | TGCGCCAGCAGCTTGGCGGGACAGGGGGGCTACGAGCAGTACTTC
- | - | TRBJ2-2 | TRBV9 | CASSVRQAPNTGELFF | TGTGCCAGCAGCGTTCGACAGGCACCGAACACCGGGGAGCTGTTTTTT
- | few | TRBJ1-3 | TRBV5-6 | CASSPETGNTIYF | TGTGCCAGCAGCCCTGAGACTGGAAACACCATATATTTT
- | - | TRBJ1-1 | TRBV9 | CASSVDPSGTEAFF | TGTGCCAGCAGCGTAGATCCAAGTGGCACTGAAGCTTTCTTT
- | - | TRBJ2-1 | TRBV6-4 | CASSVRGGLNEQFF | TGTGCCAGCAGTGTGAGGGGGGGGCTGAATGAGCAGTTCTTC
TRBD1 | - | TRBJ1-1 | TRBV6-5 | CASSYSGTGDPEAFF | TGTGCCAGCAGTTACTCTGGGACAGGGGATCCTGAAGCTTTCTTT
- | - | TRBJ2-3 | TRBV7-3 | CASSLAGPTDTQYF | TGTGCCAGCAGCTTAGCGGGGCCCACAGATACGCAGTATTTT
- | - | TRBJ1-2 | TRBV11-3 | CASSIKHLGKTYGYTF | TGTGCCAGCAGCATAAAGCATCTCGGAAAGACCTATGGCTACACCTTC
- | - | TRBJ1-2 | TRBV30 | CAWSKAIGSYGYTF | TGTGCCTGGAGTAAGGCTATAGGCAGCTATGGCTACACCTTC
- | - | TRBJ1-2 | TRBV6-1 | CASSEVLEANYGYTF | TGTGCCAGCAGTGAAGTATTAGAAGCTAACTATGGCTACACCTTC
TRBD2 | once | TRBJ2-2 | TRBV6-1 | CASSEASGGALRTGELFF | TGTGCCAGCAGTGAGGCTAGCGGGGGGGCGTTAAGGACCGGGGAGCTGTTTTTT
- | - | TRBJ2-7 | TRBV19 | CASSITPGGGEQYF | TGTGCCAGTAGTATCACGCCCGGGGGCGGAGAGCAGTACTTC
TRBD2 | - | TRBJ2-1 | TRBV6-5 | CASSYALAGGLDEQFF | TGTGCCAGCAGTTACGCACTAGCGGGGGGGCTGGATGAGCAGTTCTTC
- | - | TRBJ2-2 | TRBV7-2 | CASSLVRGDGELFF | TGTGCCAGCAGCTTAGTAAGGGGCGACGGGGAGCTGTTTTTT
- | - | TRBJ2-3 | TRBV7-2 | CASSRGPQDTQYF | TGTGCCAGCAGCCGGGGGCCACAAGATACGCAGTATTTT
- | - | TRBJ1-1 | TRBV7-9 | CASSLGQENTEAFF | TGTGCCAGCAGCTTAGGGCAGGAGAACACTGAAGCTTTCTTT
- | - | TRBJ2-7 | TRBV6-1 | CASRAPISYEQYF | TGTGCCAGCAGGGCACCAATTTCCTACGAGCAGTACTTC
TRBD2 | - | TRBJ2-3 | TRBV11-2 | CASSFSPTSAGQYF | TGTGCCAGCAGTTTTTCGCCGACTAGCGCGGGGCAGTATTTT
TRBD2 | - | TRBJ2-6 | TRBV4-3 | CASSRGAGGLSGANVLTF | TGCGCCAGCAGCCGGGGGGCGGGGGGCCTGTCTGGGGCCAACGTCCTGACTTTC